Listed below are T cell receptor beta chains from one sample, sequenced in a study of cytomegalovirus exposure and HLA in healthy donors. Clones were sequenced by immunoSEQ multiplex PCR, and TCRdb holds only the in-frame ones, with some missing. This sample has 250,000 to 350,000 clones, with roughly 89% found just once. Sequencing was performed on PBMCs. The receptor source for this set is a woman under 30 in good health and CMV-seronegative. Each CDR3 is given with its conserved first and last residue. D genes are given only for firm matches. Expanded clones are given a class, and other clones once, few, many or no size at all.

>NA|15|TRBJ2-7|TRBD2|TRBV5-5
TGTGCCAGCAGCTTCCTAGCGGGAGGCGCTTACGAGCAGTACTTC
CASSFLAGGAYEQYF
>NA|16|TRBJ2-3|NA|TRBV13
NA
CASSSTLGSSTDTQYF
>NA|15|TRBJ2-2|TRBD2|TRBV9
TGTGCCAGCAGTGGGACTACAGCGAACACCGGGGAGCTGTTTTTT
CASSGTTANTGELFF
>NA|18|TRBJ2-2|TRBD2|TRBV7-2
TGTGCCAGCACCATGGGGCTAGCGGGAGGTTTGGGGACCGGGGAGCTGTTTTTT
CASTMGLAGGLGTGELFF
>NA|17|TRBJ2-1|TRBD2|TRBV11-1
TGTGCCAGCAGCTTAGACCTCGGGGGGGCCCGATACAATGAGCAGTTCTTC
CASSLDLGGARYNEQFF
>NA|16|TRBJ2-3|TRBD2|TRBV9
TGTGCCAGCAGCGCGCCCGGGACTAGCGGGAAGGTGGAGCAGTATTTT
CASSAPGTSGKVEQYF
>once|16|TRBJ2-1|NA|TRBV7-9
TGTGCCAGCAGCTTAAGGGCCGTGGGACTCGACAATGAGCAGTTCTTC
CASSLRAVGLDNEQFF
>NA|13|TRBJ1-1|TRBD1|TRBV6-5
TGTGCCGCGGGGGGACAGTTGAACACTGAAGCTTTCTTT
CAAGGQLNTEAFF
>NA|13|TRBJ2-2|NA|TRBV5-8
TGTGCCAGCAGCCCCACTTACACCGGGGAGCTGTTTTTT
CASSPTYTGELFF
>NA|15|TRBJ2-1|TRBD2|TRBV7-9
TGTGCCAGCAGCAAGGGACTAGCGGGCACCGATGAGCAGTTCTTC
CASSKGLAGTDEQFF
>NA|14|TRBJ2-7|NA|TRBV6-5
TGTGCCAGCAGTTACTCGAGGAGGGCCTACGAGCAGTACTTC
CASSYSRRAYEQYF
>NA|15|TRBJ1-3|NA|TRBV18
TGTGCCAGCTCCGGGATACAGGGATCTGGAAACACCATATATTTT
CASSGIQGSGNTIYF
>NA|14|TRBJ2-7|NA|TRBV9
TGTGCCAGCAGCCCTATTGCTGCTTCCTACGAGCAGTACTTC
CASSPIAASYEQYF
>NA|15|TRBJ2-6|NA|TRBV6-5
TGTGCCAGCAGTACCGGTAGTCCTGGGGCCAACGTCCTGACTTTC
CASSTGSPGANVLTF
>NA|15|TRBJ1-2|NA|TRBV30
TGTGCCTGGAGATTAAAGGGGCTCTCAAACTATGGCTACACCTTC
CAWRLKGLSNYGYTF
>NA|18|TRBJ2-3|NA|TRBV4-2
TGTGCCAGCAGCCACGCTCCCGGAGGGGAGTCACTTGCAGATACGCAGTATTTT
CASSHAPGGESLADTQYF
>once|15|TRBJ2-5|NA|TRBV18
TGTGCCAGCTCACCAGGGAGCGGCCGGGGGGAGACCCAGTACTTC
CASSPGSGRGETQYF
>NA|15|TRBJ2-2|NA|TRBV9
TGTGCCAGCAGCGTAGAGTGGCGAGGGACCGGGGAGCTGTTTTTT
CASSVEWRGTGELFF
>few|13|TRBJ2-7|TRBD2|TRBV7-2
TGTGCCAGCAGCTGGCGAACTAGCGGCGAGCAGTACTTC
CASSWRTSGEQYF
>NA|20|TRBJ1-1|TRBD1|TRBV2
TGTGCCAGCAGTGAAGCGCTTTTGGGACAGCGAGGGCGCAACGGCACTGAAGCTTTCTTT
CASSEALLGQRGRNGTEAFF
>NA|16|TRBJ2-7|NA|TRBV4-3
TGCGCCAGCAGCCAAGAATTTTTGCAGGGTCTATACGAGCAGTACTTC
CASSQEFLQGLYEQYF
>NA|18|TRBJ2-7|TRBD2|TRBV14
TGTGCCAGCAGCCAAGATGGAGAGGGACTAGCGGGAGAGGGGCAACAGTACTTC
CASSQDGEGLAGEGQQYF
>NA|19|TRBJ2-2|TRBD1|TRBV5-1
TGCGCCAGCAGCTCCTTCGGGACAGGGGGCCCCACGAACACCGGGGAGCTGTTTTTT
CASSSFGTGGPTNTGELFF
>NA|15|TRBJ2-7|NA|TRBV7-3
TGTGCCAGCAGCTTAAACCCCGAGGTCCCTTACGAGCAGTACTTC
CASSLNPEVPYEQYF
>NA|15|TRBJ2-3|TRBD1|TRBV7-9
TGTGCCAGCAGCTTAGAACAGGGGGGCACAGATACGCAGTATTTT
CASSLEQGGTDTQYF
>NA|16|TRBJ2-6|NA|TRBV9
TGTGCCAGCAGCGTACTTGCAGACTCTGGGGCCAACGTCCTGACTTTC
CASSVLADSGANVLTF
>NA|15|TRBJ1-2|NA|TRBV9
TGTGCCAGCAGCGTACTCGGGAGGGGTCTTAATGGCTACACCTTC
CASSVLGRGLNGYTF
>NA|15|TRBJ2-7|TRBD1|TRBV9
TGTGCCAGCAGCGTAGGGGGGACAGGGTACTACGAGCAGTACTTC
CASSVGGTGYYEQYF
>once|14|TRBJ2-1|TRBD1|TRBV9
TGTGCCAGCAGCGTAGATGGTGGACAGGGTGATCAGTTCTTC
CASSVDGGQGDQFF
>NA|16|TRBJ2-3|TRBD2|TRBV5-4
TGTGCCAGCAGCCCGGGGGGGGTGAGGGGCACAGATACGCAGTATTTT
CASSPGGVRGTDTQYF
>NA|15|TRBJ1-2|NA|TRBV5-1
TGCGCCAGCAGCTTGGAAGAGTTCTCTAACTATGGCTACACCTTC
CASSLEEFSNYGYTF
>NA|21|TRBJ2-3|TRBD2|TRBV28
TGTGCCAGCAGCCGCACCGTGACTAGCGGGAGGGTCAGAGTTATCACAGATACGCAGTATTTT
CASSRTVTSGRVRVITDTQYF
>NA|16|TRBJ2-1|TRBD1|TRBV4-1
TGCGCCAGCAGCCAGCCCCGGGACAGTGTTTACAATGAGCAGTTCTTC
CASSQPRDSVYNEQFF
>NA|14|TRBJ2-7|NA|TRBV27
TGTGCCAGCAGTTTATCTCAGGTTAGCTACGAGCAGTACTTC
CASSLSQVSYEQYF
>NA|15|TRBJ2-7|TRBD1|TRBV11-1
TGTGCCAGCAGCCACCGGGACAGGGGATCCTACGAGCAGTACTTC
CASSHRDRGSYEQYF
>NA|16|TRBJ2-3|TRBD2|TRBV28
TGTGCCAGCAGTTTTCCGGGACTAGCGGCCACAGATACGCAGTATTTT
CASSFPGLAATDTQYF
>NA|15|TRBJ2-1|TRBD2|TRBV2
TGTGCCAGCAGGAGGGGTAGCGGGAGGCAGGATGAGCAGTTCTTC
CASRRGSGRQDEQFF
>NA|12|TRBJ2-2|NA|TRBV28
TGTGCCAGCAGTTCTGACACCGGGGAGCTGTTTTTT
CASSSDTGELFF
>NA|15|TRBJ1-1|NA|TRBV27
TGTGCCAGCAGTTTAGGGGGCTGGGGCTGGGCTGAAGCTTTCTTT
CASSLGGWGWAEAFF
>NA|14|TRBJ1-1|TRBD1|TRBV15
TGTGCCACCAGCGTGGGACAGCATAACACTGAAGCTTTCTTT
CATSVGQHNTEAFF
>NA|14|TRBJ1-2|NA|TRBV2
TGTGCCAGCAGTGAGAGGTCAGGGAACTATGGCTACACCTTC
CASSERSGNYGYTF
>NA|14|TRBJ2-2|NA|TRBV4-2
TGTGCCAGCAGCCATGAAACAGGGCCCGGGGAGCTGTTTTTT
CASSHETGPGELFF
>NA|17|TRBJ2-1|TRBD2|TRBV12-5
TGTGCTAGTGTCCGAGGACTAGCGGGAGCCTCGGGAGATGAGCAGTTCTTC
CASVRGLAGASGDEQFF
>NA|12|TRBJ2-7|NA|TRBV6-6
TGTGCCAGCAGTTCAAGCGGCTACGAGCAGTACTTC
CASSSSGYEQYF